This TCR beta chain was found in a study of cytomegalovirus exposure and HLA in healthy donors. As regards this clone: What it binds is not known.

Trimming removed 2 bases at V and 3 bases at J, with 11 bases between. This CDR3 is 14 amino acids long. Germline CDR1 MNHNS, CDR2 SASEGT. Study-wide points: The majority of TCR sequences were rare, yet some public TCRs appeared in many donors. Cytomegalovirus association was listed for 164 TCR beta chains.

At sampling all donors were nominally healthy, likely with unrecorded immune exposures. The PCR ran on 60 Vbeta and 13 Jbeta primers. The method was immunoSEQ multiplex PCR; TCRdb's version includes in-frame clones alone and lacks a portion of them. The repertoire consists of about 93,000 clones, with around 80% occurring once and the leading ten covering 0.5% to 0.65%. This receptor was taken from a man aged 25 to 40 in good health and CMV-seronegative. The specimen sequenced was PBMCs. The chain recombines TRBV6-1 with TRBJ2-7, with a weak D call TRBD2 (5 bases). The CDR3: CASSERWRNYEQYV. The CDR3 coding sequence is TGTGCCAGCAGTGAAAGGTGGAGGAACTACGAGCAGTACGTC.